This T cell receptor beta chain was obtained from a study of T cell changes during pregnancy in multiple sclerosis. As for this clone: Other DNA sequences in this specimen translate into the identical CDR3.

Germline trimming cut 0 bases from V and 1 base from J; bases unmatched to any gene: 4. This CDR3 is 16 amino acids long. Germline assignment: CDR1 SGHNT and CDR2 YYREEE (reference sequence). Measured with immunoSEQ multiplex PCR; TCRdb has only the in-frame clones, and not every one. The profile covers just over 65,000 clones, with less than 95% appearing a single time and 0.7% to 0.95% taken by the ten largest. The sequenced sample was peripheral blood, obtained in the second trimester of pregnancy. The chain combines TRBV5-4 with TRBJ2-5; 9 nucleotides agree with TRBD2. The source of this sequence is a female donor with multiple sclerosis, enrolled in a pregnancy study. Here the CDR3 reads CASSLGGAGGQETQYF. CDR3 nucleotide sequence: TGTGCCAGCAGCTTGGGAGGAGCGGGGGGCCAAGAGACCCAGTACTTC.